This TCR beta chain was sequenced in a study of blood T cell repertoires in COVID-19. Germline V gene sequence: CDR1 MNHEY, CDR2 SVGAGI. The CDR3 contains 14 residues. The germline V and J ends were trimmed by 7 bases and 3 bases, with 12 bases remaining between them. TCRdb's copy holds only in-frame clones and misses some; the assay was immunoSEQ multiplex PCR. The sample lists fewer than 250,000 clones, around four fifths occurring once. Material for sequencing was peripheral blood. V and J are TRBV6-5 and TRBJ2-2; D unresolved. This TCR derives from a man aged 50 to 60 with active or convalescent COVID-19. The CDR3 sequence: CASMERFDTGELFF. In DNA, the CDR3 is TGTGCCAGCATGGAGCGTTTTGACACCGGGGAGCTGTTTTTT.